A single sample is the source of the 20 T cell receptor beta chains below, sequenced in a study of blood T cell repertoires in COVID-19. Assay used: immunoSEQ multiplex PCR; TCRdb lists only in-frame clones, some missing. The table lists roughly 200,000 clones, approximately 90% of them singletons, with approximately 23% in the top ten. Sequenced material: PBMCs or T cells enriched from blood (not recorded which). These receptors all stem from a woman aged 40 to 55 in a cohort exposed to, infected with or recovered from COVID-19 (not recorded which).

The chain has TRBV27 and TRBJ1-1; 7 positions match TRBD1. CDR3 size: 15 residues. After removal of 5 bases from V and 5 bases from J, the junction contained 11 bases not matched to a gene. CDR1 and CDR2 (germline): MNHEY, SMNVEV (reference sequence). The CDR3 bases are TGTGCCAGCAGTAGGACAGGCCTAACGGGTACTGAAGCTTTCTTT. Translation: CASSRTGLTGTEAFF.

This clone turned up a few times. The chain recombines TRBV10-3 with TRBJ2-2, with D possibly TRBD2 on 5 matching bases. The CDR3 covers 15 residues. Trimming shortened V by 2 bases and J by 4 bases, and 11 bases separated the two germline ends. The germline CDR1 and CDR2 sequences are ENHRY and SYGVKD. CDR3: CAISERPGSTGELFF. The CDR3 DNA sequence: TGTGCCATCAGTGAGCGTCCGGGGTCCACCGGGGAGCTGTTTTTT.

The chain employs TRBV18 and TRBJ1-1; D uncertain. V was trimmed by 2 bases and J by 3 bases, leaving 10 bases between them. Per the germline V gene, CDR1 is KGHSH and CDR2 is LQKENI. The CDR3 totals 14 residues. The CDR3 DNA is TGTGCCAGCTCACCAAGTAGCGACTACACTGAAGCTTTCTTT. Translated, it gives CASSPSSDYTEAFF.

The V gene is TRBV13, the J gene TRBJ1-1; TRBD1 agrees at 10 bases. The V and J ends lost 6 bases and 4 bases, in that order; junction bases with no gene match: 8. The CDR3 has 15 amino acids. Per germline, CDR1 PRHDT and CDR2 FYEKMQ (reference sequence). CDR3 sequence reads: CASSFGQGGATEAFF. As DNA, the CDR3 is TGTGCCAGCAGTTTCGGACAGGGGGGTGCCACTGAAGCTTTCTTT.

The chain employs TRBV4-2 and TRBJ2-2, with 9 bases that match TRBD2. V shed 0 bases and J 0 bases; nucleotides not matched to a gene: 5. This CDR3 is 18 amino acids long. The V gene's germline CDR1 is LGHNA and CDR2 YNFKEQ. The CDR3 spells CASSQDLTSGTNTGELFF. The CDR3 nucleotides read TGTGCCAGCAGCCAAGATCTGACTAGCGGAACGAACACCGGGGAGCTGTTTTTT.

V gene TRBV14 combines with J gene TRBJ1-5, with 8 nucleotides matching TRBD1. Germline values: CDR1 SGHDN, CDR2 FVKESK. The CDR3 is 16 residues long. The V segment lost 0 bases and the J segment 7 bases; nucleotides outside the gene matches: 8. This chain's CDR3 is CASSQDARGRRQPQHF. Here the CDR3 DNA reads TGTGCCAGCAGCCAAGATGCCAGGGGGCGTAGGCAGCCCCAGCATTTT.

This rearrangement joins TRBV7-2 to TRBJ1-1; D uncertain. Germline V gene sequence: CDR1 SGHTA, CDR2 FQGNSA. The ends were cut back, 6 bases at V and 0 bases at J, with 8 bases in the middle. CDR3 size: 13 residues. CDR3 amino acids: CASRQGVNTEAFF. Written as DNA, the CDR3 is TGTGCCAGCAGGCAAGGAGTGAACACTGAAGCTTTCTTT.

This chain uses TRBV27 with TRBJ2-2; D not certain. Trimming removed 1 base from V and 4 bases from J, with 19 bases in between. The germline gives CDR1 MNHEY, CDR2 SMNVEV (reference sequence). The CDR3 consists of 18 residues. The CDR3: CASSLLFGPQKFTGELFF. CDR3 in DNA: TGTGCCAGCAGTTTATTGTTTGGCCCCCAAAAATTCACCGGGGAGCTGTTTTTT.

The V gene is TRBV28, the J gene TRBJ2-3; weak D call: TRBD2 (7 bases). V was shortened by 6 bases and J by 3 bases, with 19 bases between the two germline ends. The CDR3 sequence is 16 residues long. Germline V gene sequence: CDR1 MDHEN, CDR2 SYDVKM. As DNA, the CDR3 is TGTGCCAGCAGCCAGAGGGGGGGGTTGGGTACAGATACGCAGTATTTT. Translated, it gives CASSQRGGLGTDTQYF.

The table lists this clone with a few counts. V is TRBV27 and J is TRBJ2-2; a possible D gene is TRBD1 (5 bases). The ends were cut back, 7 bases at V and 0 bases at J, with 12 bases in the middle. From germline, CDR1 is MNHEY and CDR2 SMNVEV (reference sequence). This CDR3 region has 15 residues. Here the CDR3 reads CASTQGTPNTGELFF. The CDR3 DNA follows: TGTGCCAGCACCCAGGGAACCCCGAACACCGGGGAGCTGTTTTTT.

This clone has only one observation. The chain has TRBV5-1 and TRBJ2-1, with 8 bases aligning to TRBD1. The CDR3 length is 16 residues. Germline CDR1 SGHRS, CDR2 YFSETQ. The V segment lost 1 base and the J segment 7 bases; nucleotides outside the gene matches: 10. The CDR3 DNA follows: TGCGCCAGCAGCTTGTGGGCCGGACAGGGCCGAAATGAGCAGTTCTTC. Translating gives CASSLWAGQGRNEQFF.

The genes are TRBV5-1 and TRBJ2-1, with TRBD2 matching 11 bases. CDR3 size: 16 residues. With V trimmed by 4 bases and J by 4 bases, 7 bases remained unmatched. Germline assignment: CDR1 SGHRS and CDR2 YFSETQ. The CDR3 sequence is CASSPGGLAAYNEQFF. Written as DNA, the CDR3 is TGCGCCAGCAGCCCCGGGGGACTAGCGGCGTACAATGAGCAGTTCTTC.

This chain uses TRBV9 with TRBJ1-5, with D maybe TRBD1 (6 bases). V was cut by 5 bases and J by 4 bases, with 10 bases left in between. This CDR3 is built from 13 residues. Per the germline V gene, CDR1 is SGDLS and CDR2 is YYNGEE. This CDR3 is CASSQGLNQPQHF. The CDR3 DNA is TGTGCCAGCAGTCAGGGGCTTAATCAGCCCCAGCATTTT.

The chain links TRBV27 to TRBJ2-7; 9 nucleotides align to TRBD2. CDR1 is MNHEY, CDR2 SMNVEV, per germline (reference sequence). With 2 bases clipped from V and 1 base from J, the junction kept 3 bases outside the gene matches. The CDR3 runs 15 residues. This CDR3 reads CASSLAGGGSYEQYF. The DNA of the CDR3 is TGTGCCAGCAGTTTAGCGGGAGGGGGTTCCTACGAGCAGTACTTC.

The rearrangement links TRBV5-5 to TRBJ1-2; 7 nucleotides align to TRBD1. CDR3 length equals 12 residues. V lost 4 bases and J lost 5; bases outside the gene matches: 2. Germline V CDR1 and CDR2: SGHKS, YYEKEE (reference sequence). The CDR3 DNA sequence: TGTGCCAGCAGCGAGACAGGGTATGGCTACACCTTC. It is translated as CASSETGYGYTF.

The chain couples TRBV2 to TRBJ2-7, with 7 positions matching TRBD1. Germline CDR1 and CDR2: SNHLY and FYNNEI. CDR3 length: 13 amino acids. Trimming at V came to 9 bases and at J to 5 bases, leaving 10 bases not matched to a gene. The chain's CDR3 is CASLQEDRDEQYF. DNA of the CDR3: TGTGCCAGTTTACAAGAAGACAGGGACGAGCAGTACTTC.

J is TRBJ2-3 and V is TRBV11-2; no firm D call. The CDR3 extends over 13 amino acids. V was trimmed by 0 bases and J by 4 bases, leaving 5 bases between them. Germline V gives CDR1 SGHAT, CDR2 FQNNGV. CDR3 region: CASSLEPADTQYF. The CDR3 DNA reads TGTGCCAGCAGCTTAGAACCGGCAGATACGCAGTATTTT.

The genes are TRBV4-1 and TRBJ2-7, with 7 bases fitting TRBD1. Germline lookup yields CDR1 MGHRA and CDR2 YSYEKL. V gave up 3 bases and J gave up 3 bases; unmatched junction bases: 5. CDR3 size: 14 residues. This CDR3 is CASSHGTEDYEQYF. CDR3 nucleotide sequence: TGCGCCAGCAGCCACGGGACAGAGGACTACGAGCAGTACTTC.

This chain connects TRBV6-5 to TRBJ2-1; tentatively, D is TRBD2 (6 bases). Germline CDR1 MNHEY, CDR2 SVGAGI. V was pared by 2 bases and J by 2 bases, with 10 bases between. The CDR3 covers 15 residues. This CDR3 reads CASSYTAGTYNEQFF. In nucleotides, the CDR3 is TGTGCCAGCAGTTACACGGCGGGGACCTACAATGAGCAGTTCTTC.

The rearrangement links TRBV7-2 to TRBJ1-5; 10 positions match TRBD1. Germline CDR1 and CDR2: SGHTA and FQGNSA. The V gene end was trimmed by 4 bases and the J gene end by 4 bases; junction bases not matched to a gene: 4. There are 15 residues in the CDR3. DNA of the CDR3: TGTGCCAGCAGCTCAAGGACAGGGGGGAATCAGCCCCAGCATTTT. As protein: CASSSRTGGNQPQHF.